Listed here are 31 T cell receptor beta chains from one sample, sequenced in a study of CD8+ T cells in alopecia areata. Sequencing relied on a cDNA template that was reverse transcribed from extracted RNA. Measured with immunoSEQ multiplex PCR; TCRdb has only the in-frame clones, and not every one. This table holds about 76,000 clones, approximately 66% found once. Treatment indicated: oral pan-JAK inhibitor, 5-10 mg twice daily. This specimen consisted of CD8+ T cells sorted from blood, obtained at week 24, from a patient treated with tofacitinib. Receptors were obtained from a human donor with alopecia areata.

The chain employs TRBV29-1 and TRBJ2-7, with D unresolved. CDR1 SQVTM and CDR2 ANQGSEA come from the germline V gene. The CDR3 has 12 residues. The V end was cut by 4 bases, the J end by 5 bases, with 12 bases between. CDR3: CSVGGLENEQYF. The DNA for the CDR3 is TGCAGCGTTGGGGGTTTGGAAAACGAGCAGTACTTC.

The V call is TRBV7-8, the J call TRBJ2-5, with TRBD2 matching over 7 bases. The ends lost 8 bases at V and 4 bases at J; junction bases unmatched: 4. The CDR3 covers 12 residues. The germline CDR1 and CDR2 sequences are SGHVS and FQNEAQ. CDR3 in DNA: TGTGCCAGCGCGGGGGTGCGAGAGACCCAGTACTTC. Protein: CASAGVRETQYF. The full variable domain, in which reference TRBV7-8 and TRBJ2-5 provide the parts outside the CDR3, is GAGVSQSPRYKVAKRGQDVALRCDPISGHVSLFWYQQALGQGPEFLTYFQNEAQLDKSGLPSDRFFAERPEGSVSTLKIQRTQQEDSAVYLCASAGVRETQYFGPGTRLLVL.

The chain carries TRBV6-5 and TRBJ2-1, with a tentative D call TRBD2 (6 bases). CDR3 length: 13 amino acids. The V gene lost 2 bases and the J gene lost 8 bases, with 10 bases spanning the gap. In germline, CDR1 is MNHEY, CDR2 SVGAGI. The CDR3 protein is CASSYGGAYEQFF. The CDR3 nucleotides are TGTGCCAGCAGTTACGGCGGGGCTTATGAGCAGTTCTTC.

The V gene is TRBV27, the J gene TRBJ1-5; D ambiguous. V was clipped by 5 bases and J by 5 bases, with 10 bases between them. Germline V gene lookup returns CDR1 MNHEY and CDR2 SMNVEV (reference sequence). This CDR3 has 13 amino acids. The CDR3 protein is CASSPEGYQPQHF. The CDR3 nucleotides are TGTGCCAGCAGTCCCGAAGGATATCAGCCCCAGCATTTT.

The gene calls are TRBV4-2 and TRBJ2-5, with 9 bases aligning to TRBD2. The germline V gene encodes CDR1 LGHNA and CDR2 YNFKEQ. The ends lost 4 bases at V and 5 bases at J; junction bases unmatched: 11. The CDR3 runs 16 residues. CDR3 nucleotides: TGTGCCAGCAGCCGTACTATAGCGGGGGCGGCTGAGACCCAGTACTTC. This sequence encodes CASSRTIAGAAETQYF.

V is TRBV19 and J is TRBJ2-3; 7 bases map to TRBD2. CDR3 length equals 15 residues. CDR1 and CDR2 (germline): LNHDA, SQIVND (reference sequence). J gave up 4 bases and V 7 bases, and 11 bases lay outside the gene matches. The DNA for the CDR3 is TGTGCCAGTACCACCCGGACTAGTAACGCAGATACGCAGTATTTT. Translating it yields CASTTRTSNADTQYF.

The V and J genes are TRBV4-3 and TRBJ2-3; D is tentatively TRBD1 or TRBD2 (5 bases each). The CDR3 has 16 amino acids. V lost 0 bases and J lost 5, with 15 bases in between. Per the germline V gene, CDR1 is LGHNA and CDR2 is YSLEER. CDR3: CASSQESRGAGDTQYF. In DNA, the CDR3 is TGCGCCAGCAGCCAAGAGAGTAGAGGGGCGGGAGATACGCAGTATTTT.

V and J are TRBV27 and TRBJ1-5; the D is unclear. Trimming took off 2 bases at V and 9 bases at J, with 14 bases between the two ends. This CDR3 spans 14 amino acids. Germline V lookup: CDR1 MNHEY, CDR2 SMNVEV (reference sequence). CDR3 protein: CASSLIRSEWPQHF. The CDR3 region has the DNA TGTGCCAGCAGTTTAATCAGATCTGAATGGCCCCAGCATTTT.

This chain links TRBV28 with TRBJ2-1; TRBD2 aligns across 7 bases. This CDR3 is built from 14 residues. Trimming at V came to 3 bases and at J to 8 bases, leaving 7 bases not matched to a gene. Germline loops: CDR1 MDHEN, CDR2 SYDVKM. CDR3 in DNA: TGTGCCAGCAGTTTTGGGGCGGGAGCCGATGAGCAGTTCTTC. This encodes CASSFGAGADEQFF.

This sequence joins TRBV6-4 and TRBJ1-2; no clear D. There are 13 residues in the CDR3. Germline CDR1 is MRHNA and CDR2 is SNTAGT. Trimming shortened V by 7 bases and J by 2 bases, and 11 bases separated the two germline ends. CDR3 sequence reads: CASITSGNYGYTF. The CDR3 DNA follows: TGTGCCAGCATCACGTCGGGGAACTATGGCTACACCTTC.

The rearrangement uses TRBV27 and TRBJ2-7; TRBD1 or TRBD2 may be the D gene (5 bases each). The germline gives CDR1 MNHEY, CDR2 SMNVEV (reference sequence). The ends were cut back, 8 bases at V and 8 bases at J, with 16 bases in the middle. CDR3 size: 12 residues. The CDR3: CASASGTNKQYF. CDR3 DNA: TGTGCCAGCGCCTCGGGGACCAACAAGCAGTACTTC.

CDR3 protein: CASSSTYAPYEQYF. CDR3 DNA: TGTGCCAGCAGTTCTACATATGCCCCCTACGAGCAGTACTTC. The chain uses TRBV27 and TRBJ2-7; D is uncertain. CDR3 length equals 14 residues. Germline loops: CDR1 MNHEY, CDR2 SMNVEV (reference sequence). Trimming stripped 4 bases from V and 2 bases from J, with 12 bases between.

As DNA, the CDR3 is TGTGCCAGCAGCTTGCGGGACACCTCCTACGAGCAGTACTTC. It yields the protein CASSLRDTSYEQYF. This sequence joins TRBV5-4 and TRBJ2-7; a possible D gene is TRBD1 (6 bases). Trimming cost V 1 base and J 0 bases, with 8 bases left between them. CDR3 size: 14 residues. Germline V gene data show CDR1 as SGHNT and CDR2 as YYREEE (reference sequence).

The V call is TRBV11-2, the J call TRBJ2-4, with D possibly matching TRBD2 (7 bases). V lost 5 bases and J lost 1, with 18 bases in between. This CDR3 spans 17 amino acids. Germline CDR1 and CDR2: SGHAT and FQNNGV. The CDR3 loop is CASSRGWGGAAKNIQYF. CDR3 DNA: TGTGCCAGCAGCCGGGGTTGGGGGGGCGCCGCCAAAAACATTCAGTACTTC.

The chain couples TRBV27 to TRBJ2-1, with no clear D. This CDR3 comprises 15 residues. Germline V gene sequence: CDR1 MNHEY, CDR2 SMNVEV (reference sequence). The V and J ends lost 6 bases and 0 bases respectively, with 12 bases between them. The CDR3 region is CASSGPASSYNEQFF. Written as DNA, the CDR3 is TGTGCCAGCAGCGGTCCTGCGAGCTCCTACAATGAGCAGTTCTTC.

This clone was counted between two and nine times. The rearrangement joins TRBV7-9 to TRBJ2-3, with TRBD1 matching over 10 bases. CDR3 length: 15 amino acids. Germline V lookup: CDR1 SEHNR, CDR2 FQNEAQ (reference sequence). V was clipped by 5 bases and J by 6 bases; unmatched bases: 8. In nucleotides, the CDR3 is TGTGCCAGCAGCCCCGGGACAGGGGACCATGATACGCAGTATTTT. Residues: CASSPGTGDHDTQYF.

This clone was seen once. The V and J genes are TRBV9 and TRBJ2-7, with 7 bases fitting TRBD1. V lost 4 bases and J lost 4; bases outside the gene matches: 11. The CDR3 is 15 residues long. Germline lookup yields CDR1 SGDLS and CDR2 YYNGEE. The CDR3 protein is CASSPQTGVLYEQYF. The CDR3 DNA follows: TGTGCCAGCAGCCCCCAAACAGGGGTTCTGTACGAGCAGTACTTC.

This chain joins TRBV7-8 and TRBJ2-3; D unclear. The CDR3 covers 10 residues. Germline V gene data show CDR1 as SGHVS and CDR2 as FQNEAQ. V lost 5 bases, J lost 3 bases, and 0 bases lay in between. The CDR3 DNA reads TGTGCCAGCAGCACAGATACGCAGTATTTT. It encodes CASSTDTQYF.

The chain couples TRBV7-9 to TRBJ2-7; D gene ambiguous. Germline CDR1 SEHNR, CDR2 FQNEAQ (reference sequence). The CDR3 covers 14 residues. V lost 1 base and J lost 7, with 14 bases in between. This CDR3 is CASSLVGEVGEQYF. The CDR3 nucleotides are TGTGCCAGCAGCTTAGTAGGCGAAGTCGGGGAGCAGTACTTC.

The V and J genes are TRBV7-9 and TRBJ1-1; D unresolved. The CDR3 contains 14 residues. Germline loops: CDR1 SEHNR, CDR2 FQNEAQ (reference sequence). V shed 0 bases and J shed 1 base, with 6 bases lying between them. CDR3 region: CASSLAGQNTEAFF. In nucleotides, the CDR3 is TGTGCCAGCAGCTTAGCAGGGCAGAACACTGAAGCTTTCTTT.

This clone was seen more than once but under ten times. The chain recombines TRBV6-6 with TRBJ2-1; D unresolved. This CDR3 region has 15 residues. Per germline, CDR1 MNHNY and CDR2 SVGAGI (reference sequence). Trimming pared 1 base from V and 6 bases from J, leaving 13 bases between. CDR3 nucleotides: TGTGCCAGCAGTTACTACCAGCTCTCGTTCAATGAGCAGTTCTTC. It is translated as CASSYYQLSFNEQFF.

The chain uses TRBV30 and TRBJ2-3; a possible D gene is TRBD2 (5 bases). Per germline, CDR1 GTSNPN and CDR2 SVGIG (reference sequence). V lost 0 bases and J lost 2, with 12 bases in between. The CDR3 has 15 amino acids. The CDR3 here is CAWSVEGSITDTQYF. The CDR3 DNA reads TGTGCCTGGAGTGTCGAGGGATCGATCACAGATACGCAGTATTTT.

This rearrangement joins TRBV2 to TRBJ2-1, with 9 positions matching TRBD2. Per germline, CDR1 SNHLY and CDR2 FYNNEI. CDR3 length equals 14 residues. V gave up 3 bases and J gave up 6 bases; unmatched junction bases: 3. CDR3 nucleotides: TGTGCCAGCAGTGACAGCGGGGGGCGCAATGAGCAGTTCTTC. This gives the protein CASSDSGGRNEQFF.

This clone has a count of ten or more. The chain recombines TRBV9 with TRBJ2-3; 7 bases match TRBD1. V shed 3 bases, J shed 6 bases, and the junction held 10 bases outside the gene matches. Germline lookup yields CDR1 SGDLS and CDR2 YYNGEE. The CDR3 totals 15 residues. The CDR3 sequence: CASSERTGLTDTQYF. CDR3 coding DNA: TGTGCCAGCAGCGAACGGACAGGCCTCACGGATACGCAGTATTTT. The full variable domain, rest sourced from reference TRBV9 and TRBJ2-3, is DSGVTQTPKHLITATGQRVTLRCSPRSGDLSVYWYQQSLDQGLQFLIQYYNGEERAKGNILERFSAQQFPDLHSELNLSSLELGDSALYFCASSERTGLTDTQYFGPGTRLTVL.

The CDR3 spells CASSLRDRGLGYGYTF. CDR3 in DNA: TGTGCCAGCAGTTTGCGGGACAGGGGGCTCGGCTATGGCTACACCTTC. The rearrangement uses TRBV27 and TRBJ1-2, with 12 bases aligning to TRBD1. The CDR3 loop spans 16 amino acids. V lost 3 bases and J lost 4; bases outside the gene matches: 6. CDR1 is MNHEY, CDR2 SMNVEV, per germline (reference sequence).

The chain couples TRBV5-1 to TRBJ1-2; 11 bases align to TRBD1. This CDR3 is built from 16 residues. Trimming removed 4 bases from V and 3 bases from J; junction bases left unmatched: 8. Germline V gene lookup returns CDR1 SGHRS and CDR2 YFSETQ. The DNA for the CDR3 is TGCGCCAGCAGCGGCGACGGGGACAGGGGGGACTATGGCTACACCTTC. This translates into CASSGDGDRGDYGYTF.

The chain employs TRBV4-1 and TRBJ2-3; tentatively, D is TRBD1 (6 bases). The end of the DNA is better explained by TRBJ1-5, so the J call may be wrong. Germline CDR1 is MGHRA and CDR2 is YSYEKL. CDR3 size: 14 residues. The CDR3 DNA is TGCGCCAGCAGCCAAGTTCACAGGACAGATACGCAGCATTTT. Its translation: CASSQVHRTDTQHF.

The chain recombines TRBV29-1 with TRBJ2-1; D tentatively fits TRBD1 or TRBD2 (5 bases each). The V and J ends lost 0 bases and 2 bases respectively, with 14 bases between them. The CDR3 is made up of 16 amino acids. Germline CDR1 reads SQVTM; CDR2 reads ANQGSEA. This CDR3 reads CSVEDLTGQAYNEQFF. The CDR3 DNA reads as TGCAGCGTTGAAGATCTTACGGGGCAGGCCTACAATGAGCAGTTCTTC.

The V and J genes are TRBV5-6 and TRBJ2-1, with D tentatively TRBD2 (5 bases). CDR3 length: 12 residues. CDR1 is SGHDT, CDR2 YYEEEE, per germline. Trimming removed 0 bases at V and 9 bases at J, with 7 bases between. The CDR3 protein is CASSLAGIEQFF. CDR3 DNA: TGTGCCAGCAGCTTGGCCGGGATTGAGCAGTTCTTC.

The rearrangement links TRBV6-1 to TRBJ2-3; D remains unclear. Trimming shortened V by 2 bases and J by 1 base, and 7 bases separated the two germline ends. The CDR3 extends over 14 amino acids. Germline CDR1 is MNHNS and CDR2 is SASEGT. The CDR3 is CASSERVGTDTQYF. CDR3 nucleotides: TGTGCCAGCAGTGAACGGGTCGGCACAGATACGCAGTATTTT.

The J gene is TRBJ2-2, the V gene TRBV23-1; D not certain. TRBV23-1 is assigned to the ORF class and has an uncertain function. CDR3 length equals 13 residues. The V and J ends lost 0 bases and 4 bases respectively, with 3 bases between them. The CDR3 loop reads CASSQSGTGELFF. The CDR3 coding sequence is TGCGCCAGCAGTCAATCGGGCACCGGGGAGCTGTTTTTT.